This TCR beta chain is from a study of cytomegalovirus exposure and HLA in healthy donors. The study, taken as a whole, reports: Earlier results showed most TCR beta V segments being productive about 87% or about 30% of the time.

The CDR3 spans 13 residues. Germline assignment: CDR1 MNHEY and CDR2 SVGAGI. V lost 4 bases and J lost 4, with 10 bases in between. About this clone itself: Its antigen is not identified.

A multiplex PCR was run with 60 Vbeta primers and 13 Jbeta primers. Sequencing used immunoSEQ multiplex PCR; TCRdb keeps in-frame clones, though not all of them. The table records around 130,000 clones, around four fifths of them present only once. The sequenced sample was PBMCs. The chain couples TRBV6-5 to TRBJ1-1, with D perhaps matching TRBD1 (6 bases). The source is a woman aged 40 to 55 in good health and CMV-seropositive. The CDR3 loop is CASSLQGITEAFF. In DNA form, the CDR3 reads TGTGCCAGCAGTTTACAGGGTATCACTGAAGCTTTCTTT.